The T cell receptor beta chain under discussion was sequenced for a study of blood T cell repertoires in COVID-19. Profiling relied on immunoSEQ multiplex PCR, and the TCRdb table lists in-frame clones only, not all of them. Here the sample spans roughly 150,000 clones, approximately 88% being singletons. Between the trimmed V and J ends, which lost 5 bases and 7 bases, there was a span of 23 bases. Germline V lookup: CDR1 MDHEN, CDR2 SYDVKM. The CDR3 contains 16 residues. This TCR derives from a man in his 70s who had been exposed to COVID-19. The chain combines TRBV28 with TRBJ1-2, with a weak D call TRBD1 (5 bases). What was sequenced was PBMCs or T cells enriched from blood (not recorded which). Written as DNA, the CDR3 is TGTGCCAGCAGTCCTCTTTTGACAGACTGGCGGGGTGGCTACACCTTC. This gives the protein CASSPLLTDWRGGYTF.